This record looks at one T cell receptor beta chain sequence and its context. The data were taken from a study of blood T cell repertoires in COVID-19. Study context: The cDNA or gDNA used as material had been derived from T cells, B-cell-depleted T cells, or PBMCs.

Germline V gives CDR1 SGHRS, CDR2 YFSETQ. The CDR3 has 17 amino acids. The V and J ends lost 4 bases and 5 bases, in that order; junction bases with no gene match: 15. Authors' analysis steps: Estimation of nucleated cell counts relied on the amplification of reference gene primers. Assay used: immunoSEQ multiplex PCR; TCRdb lists only in-frame clones, some missing. V, J and clone size derive from that table, while D and trimming were established from the DNA sequence. The sample carries 50,000 to 85,000 clones, approximately 91% recorded once. The sample was peripheral blood. The V and J genes are TRBV5-1 and TRBJ2-5; 9 bases are shared with TRBD2. This sequence originates from a human donor in a cohort sampled during active COVID-19. The CDR3 nucleotides are TGCGCCAGCAGCCCAGGACTAGCGCCGGGAGGAGGGGAGACCCAGTACTTC. It is translated as CASSPGLAPGGGETQYF.